This record looks at one T cell receptor beta chain sequence and its context. This entry is derived from a study of beta chain features in type 1 diabetes. CDR1 is SGDLS and CDR2 is YYNGEE in the germline V gene. V dropped 3 bases and J dropped 6 bases, with 15 bases sitting between them. The CDR3 sequence is 14 residues long. The isolated RNA, all of it, was reverse transcribed, so expressed TCRB transcripts were what got sequenced. Sequencing was performed with immunoSEQ multiplex PCR; in TCRdb, only in-frame clones are kept and a portion is missing. The sample comprises hundreds of thousands of clones, around 30% of which are singletons, and roughly 0.06% rests with the top ten.

The receptor comes from a man between 18 and 29 years old in good health. The J gene is TRBJ1-2, the V gene TRBV9; D is possibly TRBD1 (6 bases). Input material: naive CD4+ T cells from blood. In nucleotides, the CDR3 is TGTGCCAGCAGCGACAGGGCTTGGACTCATGGCTACACCTTC. It translates to CASSDRAWTHGYTF.